Shown below are 12 T cell receptor beta chains from a single sample sequenced in a study of CD8+ T cells in alopecia areata. Described treatment: oral pan-JAK inhibitor, 5-10 mg twice daily. The sequencing template was cDNA reverse transcribed from extracted RNA. The data were produced by immunoSEQ multiplex PCR, yet TCRdb's version contains in-frame clones alone and is incomplete. The table shows roughly 100,000 clones, with 70% to 90% occurring only once. The sample consisted of CD8+ T cells sorted from blood, taken at roughly week 30, from a patient treated with tofacitinib. These receptors were taken from a human donor with alopecia areata.

This clone appeared a single time. Here the CDR3 reads CASSGDRIDFYEQYF. The CDR3 nucleotides read TGTGCCAGTTCGGGGGACAGAATAGATTTCTACGAGCAGTACTTC. The rearrangement links TRBV19 to TRBJ2-7, with D perhaps matching TRBD1 (7 bases). Trimming shortened V by 8 bases and J by 3 bases, and 20 bases separated the two germline ends. Germline V CDR1 and CDR2: LNHDA, SQIVND (reference sequence). CDR3 length: 15 residues.

This chain connects TRBV15 to TRBJ1-2; D ambiguous. CDR1 and CDR2 from the germline V gene are LNHNV and YYDKDF (reference sequence). The CDR3 totals 11 residues. Trimming stripped 5 bases from V and 6 bases from J, with 7 bases between. CDR3 DNA sequence: TGTGCCACCAGCGACGGGGATGGCTACACCTTC. Amino acid sequence: CATSDGDGYTF.

The rearrangement uses TRBV5-4 and TRBJ1-2; TRBD1 aligns across 11 bases. This CDR3 has 14 amino acids. The V gene end was trimmed by 3 bases and the J gene end by 4 bases; junction bases not matched to a gene: 2. Germline assignment: CDR1 SGHNT and CDR2 YYREEE (reference sequence). The CDR3 loop is CASSWTGGVYGYTF. The CDR3 DNA follows: TGTGCCAGCAGCTGGACAGGGGGCGTCTATGGCTACACCTTC.

The chain recombines TRBV27 with TRBJ2-5, with 10 nucleotides matching TRBD2. The J call may not be correct, given that the DNA end is closer to TRBJ2-7. CDR3 size: 15 residues. Germline CDR1 is MNHEY and CDR2 is SMNVEV (reference sequence). The CDR3 reads CASSLSKAGGREQYF. The DNA for the CDR3 is TGTGCCAGCAGTTTATCGAAAGCGGGAGGGCGCGAGCAGTACTTC.

This rearrangement joins TRBV2 to TRBJ2-7; 7 bases align to TRBD2. This CDR3 has 15 amino acids. After removal of 3 bases from V and 2 bases from J, the junction contained 7 bases not matched to a gene. CDR1 SNHLY and CDR2 FYNNEI come from the germline V gene. The CDR3 region is CASSEGGAPTYEQYF. The CDR3 region has the DNA TGTGCCAGCAGTGAGGGAGGGGCCCCAACCTACGAGCAGTACTTC.

This rearrangement joins TRBV7-9 to TRBJ2-5, with unresolved D. The J call may be in error: the DNA end matches TRBJ2-7 better. In germline, CDR1 is SEHNR, CDR2 FQNEAQ (reference sequence). The CDR3 covers 14 residues. CDR3 protein: CASSLGTTVYEQYF. CDR3 bases: TGTGCCAGCAGCTTAGGCACTACAGTTTACGAGCAGTACTTC.

This clone was found a few times. This sequence joins TRBV10-3 and TRBJ2-5; weak D call: TRBD2 (5 bases). Trimming stripped 8 bases from V and 4 bases from J, with 11 bases between. From germline, CDR1 is ENHRY and CDR2 SYGVKD. The CDR3 is made up of 12 amino acids. CDR3 loop: CAISTEGETQYF. The DNA of the CDR3 is TGTGCCATCTCAACAGAGGGAGAGACCCAGTACTTC.

The chain recombines TRBV5-6 with TRBJ2-1; TRBD1 aligns across 9 bases. The CDR3 extends over 15 amino acids. CDR1 and CDR2 from the germline V gene are SGHDT and YYEEEE. The ends lost 3 bases at V and 6 bases at J; junction bases unmatched: 7. Here the CDR3 reads CASSWGTGIRNEQFF. The CDR3 region has the DNA TGTGCCAGCAGCTGGGGGACAGGGATTCGCAATGAGCAGTTCTTC.

The gene calls are TRBV9 and TRBJ2-7; D is possibly TRBD2 (5 bases). Germline CDR1 and CDR2: SGDLS and YYNGEE. The V end lost 0 bases, the J end lost 3 bases, and 13 bases lay between the germline ends. This CDR3 region has 15 residues. The chain's CDR3 is CASSVVAGAGYEQYF. In DNA, the CDR3 is TGTGCCAGCAGCGTAGTTGCGGGCGCCGGCTACGAGCAGTACTTC.

The chain employs TRBV7-9 and TRBJ2-5; D unclear. This CDR3 region has 13 residues. V was trimmed by 6 bases and J by 5 bases, leaving 13 bases between them. Germline V gives CDR1 SEHNR, CDR2 FQNEAQ (reference sequence). Here the CDR3 reads CASRDRVEETQYF. The CDR3, as DNA: TGTGCCAGCAGGGACCGGGTGGAGGAGACCCAGTACTTC.

The J gene is TRBJ2-3, the V gene TRBV7-6; tentatively, D is TRBD1 (6 bases). The V gene's germline CDR1 is SGHVS and CDR2 FNYEAQ. Trimming shortened V by 6 bases and J by 5 bases, and 18 bases separated the two germline ends. The CDR3 length is 15 residues. The CDR3, as DNA: TGTGCCAGCAGTCCCGGAACAGGGTTATTAGATACGCAGTATTTT. Residues: CASSPGTGLLDTQYF.

This clone was seen a single time. This chain links TRBV14 with TRBJ2-3, with D possibly matching TRBD1 (6 bases). The CDR3 runs 15 residues. Germline V gene lookup returns CDR1 SGHDN and CDR2 FVKESK. V was clipped by 6 bases and J by 4 bases, with 17 bases between them. The chain's CDR3 is CASSPTGHPPDTQYF. The CDR3 DNA reads as TGTGCCAGCAGTCCGACGGGACACCCTCCAGATACGCAGTATTTT.